The rows below give T cell receptor beta chains drawn from one sample of a study of T cells in Graves' hyperthyroidism and ophthalmopathy. MiXCR, applied by TCRdb to the multiplex PCR reads, yields one record per CDR3 protein. The top ten hold about 7.7% of the sample, which has around 440,000 distinct CDR3 sequences, about a sixth seen once. Sequencing was performed on blood. These receptors were obtained from a woman between 18 and 29 years old with Graves' hyperthyroidism. The CDR3 runs from the conserved cysteine through the conserved F or W.

j_call: TRBJ2-7
v_call: TRBV5-6
cdr3_aa: CASSSGGIAYEQYF

j_call: TRBJ1-4
v_call: TRBV7-2
cdr3_aa: CASSPNRGREKLFF

j_call: TRBJ1-2
v_call: TRBV6-1
cdr3_aa: CASTAGPYGYTF

j_call: TRBJ2-7
v_call: TRBV20-1
cdr3_aa: CSATFPSDYEQYF

j_call: TRBJ1-2
v_call: TRBV27
cdr3_aa: CASSPDGPWSYGYTF

j_call: TRBJ2-1
v_call: TRBV4-1
cdr3_aa: CASSPTILAGVGNEQFF

j_call: TRBJ1-3
v_call: TRBV12-3/TRBV12-4
cdr3_aa: CASSPRVAGNTIYF

j_call: TRBJ2-2
v_call: TRBV25-1
cdr3_aa: CASSARPGLAGARGTGELFF

j_call: TRBJ2-3
v_call: TRBV25-1
cdr3_aa: CASSEPGPRDTQYF

j_call: TRBJ2-3
v_call: TRBV11-2
cdr3_aa: CASSLERLSTDTQYF

j_call: TRBJ2-5
v_call: TRBV29-1
cdr3_aa: CSVGLGLEAETQYF

j_call: TRBJ2-5
v_call: TRBV24-1
cdr3_aa: CATSDRTLQEAQYF

j_call: TRBJ2-7
v_call: TRBV15
cdr3_aa: CATSREGAGMYEQYF

j_call: TRBJ1-2
v_call: TRBV3-1
cdr3_aa: CASRLTGGTHGYTF

j_call: TRBJ2-1
v_call: TRBV15
cdr3_aa: CATSRKPRDRGITEQFF

j_call: TRBJ1-2
v_call: TRBV20-1
cdr3_aa: CSAPGQVYGYTF

j_call: TRBJ2-1
v_call: TRBV20-1
cdr3_aa: CSAWDDLNEQFF

j_call: TRBJ1-6
v_call: TRBV2
cdr3_aa: CASSERESPLHF

j_call: TRBJ1-6
v_call: TRBV24-1
cdr3_aa: CATSDYGANSPLHF

j_call: TRBJ2-1
v_call: TRBV10-3
cdr3_aa: CAISESNPLEGPTFF

j_call: TRBJ1-5
v_call: TRBV20-1
cdr3_aa: CSASGTGSNQPQHF

j_call: TRBJ2-4
v_call: TRBV12-3/TRBV12-4
cdr3_aa: CASSAGTIGNIQYF

j_call: TRBJ1-2
v_call: TRBV4-1
cdr3_aa: CASSQKSRGHDYGYTF

j_call: TRBJ1-1
v_call: TRBV5-1
cdr3_aa: CASSWGQGGNTEAFF

j_call: TRBJ1-5
v_call: TRBV10-2
cdr3_aa: CASSESGGDQPQHF

j_call: TRBJ1-3
v_call: TRBV30
cdr3_aa: CAWRGANSGNTIYF

j_call: TRBJ1-4
v_call: TRBV9
cdr3_aa: CASSVGIGLNEKLFF

j_call: TRBJ2-7
v_call: TRBV19
cdr3_aa: CASSLLGVSDEQYF

j_call: TRBJ2-7
v_call: TRBV28
cdr3_aa: CASRYSYPAGRGRYEQYF

j_call: TRBJ1-6
v_call: TRBV7-9
cdr3_aa: CASSRTGEYSPLHF

j_call: TRBJ2-1
v_call: TRBV19
cdr3_aa: CASSPSGRLLQQFF

j_call: TRBJ2-3
v_call: TRBV27
cdr3_aa: CGCGTGLVPTQYF

j_call: TRBJ2-3
v_call: TRBV6-1
cdr3_aa: CASSDIGTEHTDTQYF

j_call: TRBJ2-5
v_call: TRBV11-2
cdr3_aa: CASSLDALQETQYF

j_call: TRBJ2-5
v_call: TRBV20-1
cdr3_aa: CSARSEEASGRVQETQYF

j_call: TRBJ2-5
v_call: TRBV12-3/TRBV12-4
cdr3_aa: CASSQQGQGQETQYF

j_call: TRBJ2-1
v_call: TRBV27
cdr3_aa: CASSLGWGLAGGSNEQFF

j_call: TRBJ2-3
v_call: TRBV7-3
cdr3_aa: CASSVTATDTQYF

j_call: TRBJ2-5
v_call: TRBV7-3
cdr3_aa: CASSYVRKGVQETQYF

j_call: TRBJ1-2
v_call: TRBV6-4
cdr3_aa: CASSRGTGLGGGYTF

j_call: TRBJ1-5
v_call: TRBV28
cdr3_aa: CASSLLGDRIQHF

j_call: TRBJ1-2
v_call: TRBV5-1
cdr3_aa: CASSRTESYGYTF

j_call: TRBJ2-3
v_call: TRBV5-1
cdr3_aa: CASSLGATSRDTQYF

j_call: TRBJ2-2
v_call: TRBV27
cdr3_aa: CASTRKGGNTGELFF

j_call: TRBJ1-3
v_call: TRBV6-1
cdr3_aa: CASKAGTSGNTIYF

j_call: TRBJ1-5
v_call: TRBV7-9
cdr3_aa: CASLRRRWGINQPQHF

j_call: TRBJ2-7
v_call: TRBV20-1
cdr3_aa: CSATHYGLAGDEQYF

j_call: TRBJ1-6
v_call: TRBV11-2
cdr3_aa: CASSSHLNSPLHF

j_call: TRBJ1-1
v_call: TRBV28
cdr3_aa: CASTLWQGLNTEAFF

j_call: TRBJ1-2
v_call: TRBV28
cdr3_aa: CASSPLTGNVGYTF

j_call: TRBJ1-4
v_call: TRBV24-1
cdr3_aa: CATSDGSNEKLFF

j_call: TRBJ2-5
v_call: TRBV28
cdr3_aa: CASSSGQGQETQYF

j_call: TRBJ2-7
v_call: TRBV11-2
cdr3_aa: CASSLVVSRAEQYF